The TCR beta chain under discussion was sequenced for a study of identical twins. V lost 3 bases and J lost 9; bases outside the gene matches: 13. Germline V lookup: CDR1 DFQATT, CDR2 SNEGSKA (reference sequence). CDR3 size: 15 residues. There are a few counts of this clonotype. TCRdb itself ran the 5' RACE reads through MiXCR, one entry per CDR3 protein. In the table there are around 1.7 million distinct CDR3 sequences, around 29% of which are singletons. The sequenced sample consisted of cord blood. The V gene is TRBV20-1, the J gene TRBJ2-1; 8 bases line up with TRBD2. This sequence originates from a newborn girl in good health. The CDR3 loop is CSASLLAEPRGEQFF. Written as DNA, the CDR3 is TGCAGTGCTAGTCTACTAGCGGAACCCCGTGGTGAGCAGTTCTTC.